This TCR beta chain was documented in a study of blood T cells in healthy people across ages. Deletions cut 3 bases from V and 2 bases from J, with 13 bases between. The CDR3 covers 14 residues. Germline-derived CDR1 and CDR2 are DFQATT and SNEGSKA (reference sequence). Combining a sample-barcoded 5' primer with a J-beta primer mix, a second PCR ran for roughly 7 to 12 cycles. MiXCR, run by TCRdb on the 5' RACE reads, gives a single entry per CDR3 protein. The data show around 990,000 distinct CDR3 sequences, 30% to 40% seen once. The source material was blood. This TCR was sampled from a man between 18 and 35 years old in good health. The chain carries TRBV20-1 and TRBJ2-5; possible D gene TRBD2, 5 bases. The CDR3 region is CSARVAGSQETQYF. As DNA, the CDR3 is TGCAGTGCTAGGGTTGCGGGTTCTCAAGAGACCCAGTACTTC.